This record concerns one T cell receptor beta chain sequence. The target antigen is unknown. 60 Vbeta and 13 Jbeta primers were used in PCR. Libraries were prepared by immunoSEQ multiplex PCR; TCRdb keeps only in-frame clonotypes and omits some of them. The table lists over 150,000 clones, 80% of them singletons. The data are from a study of cytomegalovirus exposure and HLA in healthy donors. Study-level findings and limits: In a later analysis, a missense DCLRE1C variant was linked to TCR beta V- and J-gene trimming. TCR beta sequences numbering 15,000 to 20,000 were associated with HLA alleles at 0.05 false discovery rate in a later analysis. In a later analysis, parvovirus B19, influenza, CMV and Epstein-Barr virus appeared linked to several top co-occurrence clusters.

Unmatched junction bases numbered 12, after V lost 1 base and J lost 10 bases. Per germline, CDR1 SGHAT and CDR2 FQNNGV. The CDR3 runs 16 residues. Sequencing was carried out using PBMCs. This receptor was obtained from a man aged 30 to 39 in good health and CMV-seropositive. The V call is TRBV11-2, the J call TRBJ2-3; 9 bases align to TRBD2. CDR3 DNA sequence: TGTGCCAGCAGCTTAGGACGGGCTAGCGGGGTGTTTGCGCAGTATTTT. This sequence encodes CASSLGRASGVFAQYF.